This entry concerns a single T cell receptor (beta chain). What it binds is unknown. Data came from immunoSEQ multiplex PCR; TCRdb stores just in-frame clones and leaves some out. The sample lists some 65,000 clones; over 80% were seen once. With 4 bases removed from V and 0 bases from J, the gap between germline ends came to 10 bases. CDR1 and CDR2 (germline): LNHDA, SQIVND (reference sequence). The CDR3 loop spans 15 amino acids. The sample belongs to a study of siplizumab effects on memory and regulatory T cells. Findings of the study overall: The authors mapped only a minor fraction of alloreactive clones to unstimulated subsets. Naive T cells appeared more varied than memory cells and looked like key alloresponse contributors. Whether proliferating Tregs in siplizumab cultures suppress was not functionally confirmed. Naive versus memory phenotype went unassigned for roughly 75-96% of proliferating CD4+ or CD8+ clones.

The V gene is TRBV19, the J gene TRBJ1-5, with D unresolved. Sequenced sample: Tregs sorted from blood. This receptor was obtained from a human donor in good health. CDR3 coding DNA: TGTGCCAGTAGTAAGGCTAGAGATAGCAATCAGCCCCAGCATTTT. Its protein product is CASSKARDSNQPQHF.